These 4 T cell receptor beta chains originate from one sample sequenced in a study of T cell responses to AZD1222 COVID-19 vaccine. Sequencing used immunoSEQ multiplex PCR; TCRdb keeps in-frame clones, though not all of them. The sample comprises about 70,000 clones, 70% to 90% of which are singletons, and roughly 1.3% rests with the top ten. The sample was peripheral blood, taken 28 days after the second AZD1222 dose. The receptor set was obtained from an adult who received the AZD1222 COVID-19 vaccine.

The CDR3: CASSGRTEKTEAFF. The CDR3 coding sequence is TGTGCCAGCAGTGGTCGGACGGAAAAGACTGAAGCTTTCTTT. The rearrangement joins TRBV27 to TRBJ1-1; D gene uncertain. Deletions cut 5 bases from V and 5 bases from J, with 15 bases between. The germline V gene has CDR1 MNHEY and CDR2 SMNVEV (reference sequence). There are 14 residues in the CDR3.

V and J are TRBV9 and TRBJ1-1, with D maybe TRBD1 (5 bases). Germline V CDR1 and CDR2: SGDLS, YYNGEE. The CDR3 runs 18 residues. V lost 0 bases and J 1 base, leaving 19 bases between the germline ends. The CDR3 DNA follows: TGTGCCAGCAGCGTAGAAGGGTCAGGGCGCCCAGGGAACACTGAAGCTTTCTTT. This codes for CASSVEGSGRPGNTEAFF.

The CDR3 DNA reads as TGTGCCAGCAGTCTTCAGGGGGACCATGGCTACACCTTC. Residues: CASSLQGDHGYTF. The chain joins TRBV7-9 to TRBJ1-2, with 7 bases matching TRBD1. The CDR3 has 13 amino acids. V gave up 6 bases and J gave up 6 bases; unmatched junction bases: 7. Germline CDR1 and CDR2: SEHNR and FQNEAQ (reference sequence).

V gene TRBV4-3 combines with J gene TRBJ2-3; either TRBD1 or TRBD2 may supply D (5 bases each). CDR1 is LGHNA, CDR2 YSLEER, per germline. The CDR3 totals 16 residues. With 1 base removed from V and 4 bases from J, the gap between germline ends came to 15 bases. The CDR3 bases are TGCGCCAGCAGCCAAGGGGGAACTAGGGGTTCAGATACGCAGTATTTT. Its protein product is CASSQGGTRGSDTQYF.